The 5 T cell receptor beta chains below were found in one sample sequenced in a study of OX40 agonist ivuxolimab in advanced cancers. TCRdb's copy holds only in-frame clones and misses some; the assay was immunoSEQ multiplex PCR. Among around 72,000 clones listed, 82% were seen once. This sample comprised CD4+ or CD8+ T cells sorted from blood, obtained in a trial of the OX40 agonist ivuxolimab. All receptors come from an adult with an advanced solid tumor such as melanoma, head and neck, liver or kidney cancer.

The genes are TRBV6-1 and TRBJ2-7, with a tentative D call TRBD2 (6 bases). The CDR3 covers 12 residues. Germline CDR1 and CDR2: MNHNS and SASEGT. V lost 9 bases and J lost 3, with 12 bases in between. Here the CDR3 DNA reads TGTGCCAGTAGACTAGGAATCTACGAGCAGTACTTC. Its protein product is CASRLGIYEQYF.

The genes are TRBV30 and TRBJ2-5; D is unclear. The CDR3 extends over 15 amino acids. The germline gives CDR1 GTSNPN, CDR2 SVGIG (reference sequence). Trimming shortened V by 0 bases and J by 0 bases, and 11 bases separated the two germline ends. The CDR3 sequence is CAWSVTSSYQETQYF. Written as DNA, the CDR3 is TGTGCCTGGAGTGTAACTTCATCGTACCAAGAGACCCAGTACTTC.

The chain joins TRBV7-2 to TRBJ2-7; D is unresolved. The length of the CDR3 is 11 residues. Germline V gene data show CDR1 as SGHTA and CDR2 as FQGNSA. Trimming removed 2 bases at V and 3 bases at J, with 2 bases between. The CDR3 nucleotides read TGTGCCAGCAGCTTATTCTACGAGCAGTACTTC. Amino acid sequence: CASSLFYEQYF.

The table lists this clone with a count of one. The V call is TRBV5-1, the J call TRBJ1-2, with 7 bases that match TRBD1. There are 13 residues in the CDR3. The trim removed 4 bases at V and 4 bases at J, leaving 4 bases unmatched. From germline, CDR1 is SGHRS and CDR2 YFSETQ. CDR3 sequence (DNA): TGCGCCAGCAGCCCTGACAGGGCCTATGGCTACACCTTC. Its protein product is CASSPDRAYGYTF.

This chain links TRBV5-3 with TRBJ1-1; unclear D gene. TRBV5-3 is flagged as an ORF with uncertain function. The length of the CDR3 is 13 residues. V dropped 8 bases and J dropped 7 bases, with 18 bases sitting between them. Written as DNA, the CDR3 is TGTGCCAGCAGCCCCCGACGTGAGGGTGAAGCTTTCTTT. Translated: CASSPRREGEAFF.